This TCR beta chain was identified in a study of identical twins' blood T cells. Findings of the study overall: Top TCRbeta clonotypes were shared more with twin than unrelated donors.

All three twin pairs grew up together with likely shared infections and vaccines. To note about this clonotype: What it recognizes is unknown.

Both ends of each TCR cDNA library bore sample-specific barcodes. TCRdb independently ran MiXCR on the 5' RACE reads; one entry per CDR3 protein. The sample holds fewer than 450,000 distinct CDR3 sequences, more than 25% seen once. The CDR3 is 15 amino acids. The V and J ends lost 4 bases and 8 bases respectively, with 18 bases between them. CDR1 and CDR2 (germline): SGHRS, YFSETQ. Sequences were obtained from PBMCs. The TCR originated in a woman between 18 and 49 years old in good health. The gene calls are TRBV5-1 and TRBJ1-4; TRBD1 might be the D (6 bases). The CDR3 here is CASSPNRERREKLFF. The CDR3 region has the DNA TGCGCCAGCAGCCCTAACAGGGAGAGGAGGGAAAAACTGTTTTTT.